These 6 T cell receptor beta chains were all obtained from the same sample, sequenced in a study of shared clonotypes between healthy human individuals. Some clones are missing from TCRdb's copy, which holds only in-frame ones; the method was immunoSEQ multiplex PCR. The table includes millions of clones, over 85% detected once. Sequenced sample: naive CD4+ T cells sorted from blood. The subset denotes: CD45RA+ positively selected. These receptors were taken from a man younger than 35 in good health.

CDR3 DNA: TGTGCCAGCAGCCCATACGGACTGGCGAGCTCCTACGAGCAGTACTTC. Translated, it gives CASSPYGLASSYEQYF. The rearrangement uses TRBV7-2 and TRBJ2-7; maybe TRBD2 (5 bases). The CDR3 extends over 16 amino acids. Germline V gene lookup returns CDR1 SGHTA and CDR2 FQGNSA. Trimming pared 5 bases from V and 0 bases from J, leaving 17 bases between.

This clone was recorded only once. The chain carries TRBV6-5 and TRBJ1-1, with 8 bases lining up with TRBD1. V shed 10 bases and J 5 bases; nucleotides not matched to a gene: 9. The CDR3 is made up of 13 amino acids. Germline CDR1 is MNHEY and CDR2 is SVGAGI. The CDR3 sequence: CATFRGQVTEAFF. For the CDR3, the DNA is TGTGCCACCTTCAGGGGACAGGTTACTGAAGCTTTCTTT.

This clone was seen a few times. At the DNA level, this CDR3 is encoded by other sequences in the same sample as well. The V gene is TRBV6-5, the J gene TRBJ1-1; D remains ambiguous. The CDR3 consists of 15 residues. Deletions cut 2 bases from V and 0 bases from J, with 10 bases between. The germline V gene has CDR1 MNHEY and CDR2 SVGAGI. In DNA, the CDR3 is TGTGCCAGCAGTTACGGGGTCACCATGAACACTGAAGCTTTCTTT. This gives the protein CASSYGVTMNTEAFF.

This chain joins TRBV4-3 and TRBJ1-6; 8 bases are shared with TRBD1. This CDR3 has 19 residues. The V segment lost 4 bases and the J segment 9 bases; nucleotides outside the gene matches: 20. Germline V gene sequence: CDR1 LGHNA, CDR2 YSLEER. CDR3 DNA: TGCGCCAGCAGCCCAACAAGGCAGAGCCCACAGGGGGAAGGTTCACCCCTCCACTTT. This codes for CASSPTRQSPQGEGSPLHF.

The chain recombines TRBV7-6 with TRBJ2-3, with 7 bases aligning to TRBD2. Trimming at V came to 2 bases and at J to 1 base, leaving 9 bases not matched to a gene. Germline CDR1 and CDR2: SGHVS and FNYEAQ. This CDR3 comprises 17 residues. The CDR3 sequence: CASSLSLLADRTDTQYF. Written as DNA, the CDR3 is TGTGCCAGCAGCTTATCATTGCTAGCGGACCGCACAGATACGCAGTATTTT. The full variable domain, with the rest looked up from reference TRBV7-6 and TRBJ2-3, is GAGVSQSPRYKVTKRGQDVALRCDPISGHVSLYWYRQALGQGPEFLTYFNYEAQQDKSGLPNDRFSAERPEGSISTLTIQRTEQRDSAMYRCASSLSLLADRTDTQYFGPGTRLTVL.

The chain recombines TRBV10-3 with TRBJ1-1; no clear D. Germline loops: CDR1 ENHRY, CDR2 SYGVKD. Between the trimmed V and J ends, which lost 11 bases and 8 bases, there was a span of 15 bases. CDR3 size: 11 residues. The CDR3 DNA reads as TGTGCCGCGACTTCCGGGCCGGAAGCTTTCTTT. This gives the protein CAATSGPEAFF.